The text below deals with one TCR beta chain. These data belong to a study of control samples from healthy donors and cancer patients. Trimming left V 10 bases short and J 3 bases short, with 21 bases between. The CDR3 is 16 residues long. The V gene's germline CDR1 is MDHEN and CDR2 SYDVKM. Sequencing was performed with immunoSEQ multiplex PCR; in TCRdb, only in-frame clones are kept and a portion is missing. This specimen shows some 180,000 clones; the ten leading clones hold about 2.2%. This TCR was recovered from a woman aged 25-40 years in good health. The rearrangement joins TRBV28 to TRBJ1-4; no clear D. The specimen was blood. CDR3 sequence (DNA): TGTGCCACCCGGGCCGCCGGGGAGTGGGCTAATGAAAAACTGTTTTTT. Amino acid sequence: CATRAAGEWANEKLFF.